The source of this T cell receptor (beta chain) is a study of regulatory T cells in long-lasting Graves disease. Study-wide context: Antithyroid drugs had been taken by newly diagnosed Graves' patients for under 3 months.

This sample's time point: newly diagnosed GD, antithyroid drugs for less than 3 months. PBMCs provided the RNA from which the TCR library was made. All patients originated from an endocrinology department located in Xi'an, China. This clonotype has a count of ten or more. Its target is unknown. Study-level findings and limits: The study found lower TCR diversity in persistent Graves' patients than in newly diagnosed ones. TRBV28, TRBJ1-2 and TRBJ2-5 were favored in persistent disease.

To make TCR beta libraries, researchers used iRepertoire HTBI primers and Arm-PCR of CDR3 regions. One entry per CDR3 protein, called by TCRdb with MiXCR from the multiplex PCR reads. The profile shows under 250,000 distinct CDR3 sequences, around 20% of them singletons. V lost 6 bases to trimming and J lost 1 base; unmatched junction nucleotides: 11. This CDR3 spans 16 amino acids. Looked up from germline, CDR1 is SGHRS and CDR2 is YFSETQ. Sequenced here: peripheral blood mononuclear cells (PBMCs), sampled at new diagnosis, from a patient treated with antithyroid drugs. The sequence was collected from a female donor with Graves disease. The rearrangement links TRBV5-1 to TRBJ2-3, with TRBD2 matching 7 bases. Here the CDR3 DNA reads TGCGCCAGCAAGTTGCAGGTTGGACTAGGCACAGATACGCAGTATTTT. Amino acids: CASKLQVGLGTDTQYF.